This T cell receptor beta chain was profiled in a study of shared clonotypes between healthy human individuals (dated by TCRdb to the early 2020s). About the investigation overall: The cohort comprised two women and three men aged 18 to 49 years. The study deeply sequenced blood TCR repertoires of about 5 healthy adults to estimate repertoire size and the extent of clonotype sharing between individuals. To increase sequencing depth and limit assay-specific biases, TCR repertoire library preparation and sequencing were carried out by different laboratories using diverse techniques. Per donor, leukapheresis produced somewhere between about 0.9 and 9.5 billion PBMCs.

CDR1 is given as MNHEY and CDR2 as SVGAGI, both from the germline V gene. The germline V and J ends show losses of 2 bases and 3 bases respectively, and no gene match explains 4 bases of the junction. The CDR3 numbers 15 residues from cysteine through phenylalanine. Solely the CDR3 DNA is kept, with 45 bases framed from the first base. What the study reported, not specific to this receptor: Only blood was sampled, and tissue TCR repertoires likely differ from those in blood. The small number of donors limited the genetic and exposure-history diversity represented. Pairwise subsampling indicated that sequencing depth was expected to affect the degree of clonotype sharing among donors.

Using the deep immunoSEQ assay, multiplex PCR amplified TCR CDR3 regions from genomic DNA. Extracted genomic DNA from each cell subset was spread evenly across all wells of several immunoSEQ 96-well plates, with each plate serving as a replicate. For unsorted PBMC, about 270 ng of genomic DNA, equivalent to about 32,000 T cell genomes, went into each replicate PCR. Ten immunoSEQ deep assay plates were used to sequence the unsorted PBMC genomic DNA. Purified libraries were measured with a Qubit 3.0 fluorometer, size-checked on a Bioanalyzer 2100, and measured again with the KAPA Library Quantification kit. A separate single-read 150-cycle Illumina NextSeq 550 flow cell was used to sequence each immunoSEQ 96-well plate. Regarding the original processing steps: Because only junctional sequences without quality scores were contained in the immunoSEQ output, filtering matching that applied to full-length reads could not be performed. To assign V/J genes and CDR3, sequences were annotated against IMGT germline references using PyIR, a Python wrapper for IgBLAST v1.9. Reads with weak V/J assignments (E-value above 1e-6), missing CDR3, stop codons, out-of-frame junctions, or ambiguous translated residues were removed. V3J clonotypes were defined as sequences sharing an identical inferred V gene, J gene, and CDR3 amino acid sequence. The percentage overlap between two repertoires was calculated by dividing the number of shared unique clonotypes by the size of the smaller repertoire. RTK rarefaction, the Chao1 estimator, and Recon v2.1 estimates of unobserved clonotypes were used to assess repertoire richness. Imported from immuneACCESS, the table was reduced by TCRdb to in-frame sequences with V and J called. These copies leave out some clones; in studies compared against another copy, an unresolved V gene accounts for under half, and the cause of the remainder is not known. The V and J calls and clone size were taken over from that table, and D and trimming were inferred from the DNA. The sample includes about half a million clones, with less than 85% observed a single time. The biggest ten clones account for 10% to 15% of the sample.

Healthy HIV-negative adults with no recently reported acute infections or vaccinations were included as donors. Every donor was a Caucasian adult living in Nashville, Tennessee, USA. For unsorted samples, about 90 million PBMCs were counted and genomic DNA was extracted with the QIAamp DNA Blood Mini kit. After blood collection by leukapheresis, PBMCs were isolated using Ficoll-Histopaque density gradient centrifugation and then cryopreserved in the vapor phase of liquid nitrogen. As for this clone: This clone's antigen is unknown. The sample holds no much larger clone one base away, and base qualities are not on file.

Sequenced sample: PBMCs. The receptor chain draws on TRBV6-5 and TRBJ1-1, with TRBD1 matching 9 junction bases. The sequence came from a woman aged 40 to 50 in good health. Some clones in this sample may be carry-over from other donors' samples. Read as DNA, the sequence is TGTGCCAGCAGTTACGGGGACAGGGCGGACACTGAAGCTTTCTTT. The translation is CASSYGDRADTEAFF.